The 16 T cell receptor beta chains in this list originate from one sample, sequenced in a study of T-cell memory formation after mild COVID-19. TCRdb used MiXCR to reprocess the 5' RACE reads, holding one entry per CDR3 protein. The sample contains hundreds of thousands of distinct CDR3 sequences, around 17% of which appear only once. Sequencing used PBMCs or a T cell subset sorted from them (not recorded which). All receptors derive from a man in his late teens or twenties who had mild COVID-19 (a few samples of this study predate the infection). Cell type and time point are not known.

V gene TRBV7-9 combines with J gene TRBJ2-3, with D perhaps matching TRBD2 (6 bases). Trimming pared 0 bases from V and 9 bases from J, leaving 16 bases between. This CDR3 region has 15 residues. The germline V gene encodes CDR1 SEHNR and CDR2 FQNEAQ (reference sequence). The CDR3 DNA reads TGTGCCAGCAGCTTAGCGCGGTCGGGGGACGGGACGCAGTATTTT. It specifies CASSLARSGDGTQYF.

The V call is TRBV4-2, the J call TRBJ2-5; TRBD2 matches at 7 bases. The CDR3 is 16 residues long. Germline loops: CDR1 LGHNA, CDR2 YNFKEQ. Trimming at V came to 0 bases and at J to 2 bases, leaving 6 bases not matched to a gene. The CDR3 region is CASSQELAWGQETQYF. CDR3 nucleotide sequence: TGTGCCAGCAGCCAAGAACTAGCGTGGGGGCAAGAGACCCAGTACTTC.

This clonotype was seen a few times. This chain connects TRBV5-1 to TRBJ2-2; 8 bases map to TRBD2. The germline CDR1 and CDR2 sequences are SGHRS and YFSETQ. The CDR3 sequence is 16 residues long. The V gene end was trimmed by 2 bases and the J gene end by 6 bases; junction bases not matched to a gene: 9. CDR3 sequence reads: CASSLIPGLEPGELFF. The CDR3, as DNA: TGCGCCAGCAGCTTAATTCCGGGACTAGAACCCGGGGAGCTGTTTTTT.

This rearrangement joins TRBV11-1 to TRBJ1-1; 11 nucleotides align to TRBD1. This CDR3 has 17 amino acids. The ends lost 3 bases at V and 4 bases at J; junction bases unmatched: 10. Germline CDR1 SGHAT, CDR2 FQDESV (reference sequence). CDR3: CASSFIGQGAVGTEAFF. DNA for the CDR3: TGTGCCAGCAGCTTTATAGGACAGGGGGCAGTGGGCACTGAAGCTTTCTTT.

The chain links TRBV9 to TRBJ2-5; D might be TRBD2 (6 bases). The V gene lost 3 bases and the J gene lost 1 base, with 7 bases spanning the gap. From germline, CDR1 is SGDLS and CDR2 YYNGEE. The CDR3 totals 13 residues. CDR3 nucleotides: TGTGCCAGCAGCGGTAGCGGCCAAGAGACCCAGTACTTC. Translating gives CASSGSGQETQYF.

There are a few counts of this clonotype. This rearrangement joins TRBV10-3 to TRBJ1-2; D perhaps matches TRBD1 (6 bases). V lost 0 bases to trimming and J lost 8 bases, with 13 bases between them. Germline-derived CDR1 and CDR2 are ENHRY and SYGVKD. This CDR3 comprises 14 residues. CDR3 coding DNA: TGTGCCATCAGTGAGTCGACAGGCCCCGGGGGCTACACCTTC. This encodes CAISESTGPGGYTF.

The chain joins TRBV6-5 to TRBJ1-1; TRBD1 matches 8 bases. The CDR3 has 14 residues. Germline V CDR1 and CDR2: MNHEY, SVGAGI. V dropped 2 bases and J dropped 7; count of bases not matched to a gene: 6. CDR3 bases: TGTGCCAGCAGTTACGGCAGGGGGCTCGGTGAAGCTTTCTTT. This encodes CASSYGRGLGEAFF.

This clonotype was seen a few times. The rearrangement links TRBV28 to TRBJ2-7; D unresolved. V lost 4 bases and J 2 bases, leaving 9 bases between the germline ends. This CDR3 spans 13 amino acids. Looked up from germline, CDR1 is MDHEN and CDR2 is SYDVKM. The DNA for the CDR3 is TGTGCCAGCAGTTCCCGCCTGGCCTACGAGCAGTACGTC. Its translation is CASSSRLAYEQYV.

The rearrangement uses TRBV27 and TRBJ1-1, with D perhaps TRBD1 (5 bases). In germline, CDR1 is MNHEY, CDR2 SMNVEV (reference sequence). This CDR3 has 14 amino acids. Deletions cut 6 bases from V and 1 base from J, with 12 bases between. The CDR3 sequence is CASRRQKQNTEAFF. The CDR3 nucleotides are TGTGCCAGCAGGCGACAGAAGCAGAACACTGAAGCTTTCTTT.

This clonotype was detected only a few times. J is TRBJ2-1 and V is TRBV12-3 or TRBV12-4, with 14 bases aligning to TRBD2. V lost 4 bases and J lost 7; bases outside the gene matches: 12. This CDR3 has 18 amino acids. This CDR3 is CASSSDPGTSGGDNEQFF. The DNA of the CDR3 is TGTGCCAGCAGTTCCGACCCTGGGACTAGCGGGGGAGATAATGAGCAGTTCTTC.

J is TRBJ2-4 and V is TRBV4-1; the D call may be TRBD1 or TRBD2 (5 bases each). The germline gives CDR1 MGHRA, CDR2 YSYEKL. The CDR3 extends over 14 amino acids. Trimming removed 1 base at V and 1 base at J, with 5 bases between. CDR3 coding DNA: TGCGCCAGCAGCCAAGGGGGGGCCAAAAACATTCAGTACTTC. It encodes CASSQGGAKNIQYF.

In this sample, this clonotype turned up a few times. The chain combines TRBV12-3 or TRBV12-4 with TRBJ1-5; 9 bases are a match to TRBD1. The CDR3 has 15 amino acids. V lost 5 bases and J lost 6; bases outside the gene matches: 8. CDR3 amino acids: CASSPGQGRGQPQHF. DNA for the CDR3: TGTGCCAGCAGTCCGGGACAGGGTCGCGGTCAGCCCCAGCATTTT.

The sample holds a few counts of this clonotype. The chain has TRBV29-1 and TRBJ2-1; the D gene is possibly TRBD2 (5 bases). CDR1 is SQVTM, CDR2 ANQGSEA, per germline. The CDR3 contains 14 residues. V was cut by 1 base and J by 5 bases, with 12 bases left in between. This CDR3 reads CSVEGEGSNNEQFF. The CDR3 bases are TGCAGCGTTGAAGGTGAGGGAAGTAACAATGAGCAGTTCTTC.

The rearrangement uses TRBV10-3 and TRBJ1-1; D perhaps matches TRBD1 (6 bases). CDR1 and CDR2 from the germline V gene are ENHRY and SYGVKD. This CDR3 contains 14 residues. With 2 bases removed from V and 6 bases from J, the gap between germline ends came to 13 bases. CDR3 sequence (DNA): TGTGCCATCAGTGAGGTAGGGGGGGTCGCTGAAGCTTTCTTT. Translated: CAISEVGGVAEAFF.

This clonotype has more than one count but fewer than ten. The chain is built from TRBV7-2 and TRBJ2-1, with 13 bases lining up with TRBD2. From germline, CDR1 is SGHTA and CDR2 FQGNSA. This CDR3 is built from 14 residues. V gave up 5 bases and J gave up 11 bases; unmatched junction bases: 6. The CDR3 DNA is TGTGCCAGCAGCCCGACTAGCGGGGGGCCCAAGCAGTTCTTC. Translation: CASSPTSGGPKQFF.

V and J are TRBV7-9 and TRBJ2-3; D is possibly TRBD2 (6 bases). Germline V gene lookup returns CDR1 SEHNR and CDR2 FQNEAQ (reference sequence). Trimming stripped 5 bases from V and 4 bases from J, with 16 bases between. CDR3 length equals 15 residues. The CDR3 region is CASSARLDRADTQYF. The CDR3 DNA sequence: TGTGCCAGCAGCGCCCGACTAGATCGCGCAGATACGCAGTATTTT.